These 22 T cell receptor beta chains were all obtained from the same sample, sequenced in a study of blood T cell repertoires in COVID-19 (dated by TCRdb to about 2020). To prepare the library, the immunoSEQ multiplex PCR assay was applied. Sourced from immuneACCESS, this table was stored by TCRdb with only in-frame sequences that have V and J called. A share of the clones is absent; for the studies checked, an unresolved V gene accounts for under half, and the remainder has no known explanation. Here the sample has some 99,000 clones; nearly 85% occur a single time. Jointly, the top ten make up roughly 7% of the sample. The specimen was peripheral blood. The receptors shown here come from a woman in her 50s with acute or convalescent COVID-19.

Only a few counts were recorded for this clone. The rearrangement uses TRBV19 and TRBJ1-2; D might be TRBD1 (6 bases). Trimming pared 10 bases from V and 4 bases from J, leaving 19 bases between. The CDR3 extends over 14 amino acids. CDR1 is LNHDA, CDR2 SQIVND, per germline (reference sequence). CDR3 coding DNA: TGTGCCACTGGAGGGGGGGGCGTTACCTATGGCTACACCTTC. The encoded protein is CATGGGGVTYGYTF.

The gene calls are TRBV12-3 or TRBV12-4 and TRBJ1-1; D is unclear. This CDR3 comprises 13 residues. Trimming cost V 7 bases and J 1 base, with 10 bases left between them. CDR3 DNA: TGTGCCAGCACCCGGGGTCAGAACACTGAAGCTTTCTTT. It specifies CASTRGQNTEAFF.

This clone was seen only a few times. The CDR3 DNA is TGTGCCAGCAGCTTAGGGGGAGCTCATAATCAGCCCCAGCATTTT. This sequence encodes CASSLGGAHNQPQHF. The chain recombines TRBV7-2 with TRBJ1-5; D gene uncertain. The CDR3 length is 15 residues. Trimming took off 1 base at V and 4 bases at J, with 11 bases between the two ends. Germline-derived CDR1 and CDR2 are SGHTA and FQGNSA.

The chain has TRBV18 and TRBJ1-4, with D perhaps TRBD1 (5 bases). V was shortened by 0 bases and J by 7 bases, with 12 bases between the two germline ends. The length of the CDR3 is 15 residues. Looked up from germline, CDR1 is KGHSH and CDR2 is LQKENI. CDR3 nucleotide sequence: TGTGCCAGCTCACCACCTGCAGGGCGAGGTGAAAAACTGTTTTTT. Its translation is CASSPPAGRGEKLFF.

The rearrangement uses TRBV28 and TRBJ2-3; 7 bases match TRBD1. Germline V lookup: CDR1 MDHEN, CDR2 SYDVKM. The CDR3 consists of 16 residues. V shed 6 bases and J 1 base; nucleotides not matched to a gene: 10. The CDR3 loop reads CASRRAPQGGTDTQYF. The CDR3 bases are TGTGCCAGCAGAAGAGCCCCCCAGGGGGGCACAGATACGCAGTATTTT.

The rearrangement links TRBV6-1 to TRBJ2-3; 8 bases are a match to TRBD1. Germline CDR1 reads MNHNS; CDR2 reads SASEGT. V was clipped by 1 base and J by 0 bases; unmatched bases: 3. This CDR3 region has 16 residues. CDR3 amino acids: CASSEVGQGSTDTQYF. The CDR3 DNA reads TGTGCCAGCAGTGAAGTTGGACAGGGAAGCACAGATACGCAGTATTTT.

This clone was seen a few times. The chain recombines TRBV7-8 with TRBJ1-1; a possible D gene is TRBD1 (5 bases). The V gene's germline CDR1 is SGHVS and CDR2 FQNEAQ. CDR3 size: 14 residues. Trimming took off 5 bases at V and 7 bases at J, with 17 bases between the two ends. This CDR3 is CASSMTRAVFEAFF. The DNA of the CDR3 is TGTGCCAGCAGCATGACCAGGGCGGTATTTGAAGCTTTCTTT. The variable domain in full, with the rest retrieved from reference TRBV7-8 and TRBJ1-1, is GAGVSQSPRYKVAKRGQDVALRCDPISGHVSLFWYQQALGQGPEFLTYFQNEAQLDKSGLPSDRFFAERPEGSVSTLKIQRTQQEDSAVYLCASSMTRAVFEAFFGQGTRLTVV.

This clone was counted once. This chain links TRBV5-1 with TRBJ1-1; D might be TRBD1 (6 bases). The length of the CDR3 is 14 residues. Trimming removed 0 bases from V and 3 bases from J, with 9 bases in between. CDR1 SGHRS and CDR2 YFSETQ come from the germline V gene. CDR3 residues: CASSLDRADTEAFF. The CDR3 DNA sequence: TGCGCCAGCAGCTTGGACAGGGCGGACACTGAAGCTTTCTTT.

The rearrangement uses TRBV5-1 and TRBJ2-5, with 11 bases that match TRBD2. Germline trimming cut 2 bases from V and 4 bases from J; bases unmatched to any gene: 1. CDR1 is SGHRS, CDR2 YFSETQ, per germline. The CDR3 runs to 14 residues. CDR3 amino acids: CASSFTSGRETQYF. CDR3 sequence (DNA): TGCGCCAGCAGCTTCACTAGCGGGAGAGAGACCCAGTACTTC.

The gene calls are TRBV5-5 and TRBJ2-7, with D hard to call. Trimming shortened V by 0 bases and J by 2 bases, and 6 bases separated the two germline ends. Germline CDR1 reads SGHKS; CDR2 reads YYEKEE (reference sequence). CDR3 size: 13 residues. In nucleotides, the CDR3 is TGTGCCAGCAGCTTGGGGCCGACCTACGAGCAGTACTTC. Protein: CASSLGPTYEQYF.

The chain has TRBV5-1 and TRBJ2-2, with TRBD1 matching 9 bases. V shed 4 bases and J 7 bases; nucleotides not matched to a gene: 11. CDR3 size: 16 residues. Germline V gene lookup returns CDR1 SGHRS and CDR2 YFSETQ. CDR3 bases: TGCGCCAGCAGCCCCTACAGGGGGCGAACTGTCGGGGAGCTGTTTTTT. Protein product: CASSPYRGRTVGELFF.

This chain links TRBV5-1 with TRBJ1-1, with D perhaps matching TRBD1 (6 bases). V gave up 3 bases and J gave up 0 bases, with 12 bases separating them. In germline, CDR1 is SGHRS, CDR2 YFSETQ. This CDR3 has 15 residues. CDR3 residues: CASSSQRQVNTEAFF. CDR3 DNA: TGCGCCAGCAGCTCCCAGAGACAGGTGAACACTGAAGCTTTCTTT.

This chain links TRBV11-1 with TRBJ2-7; the D gene is possibly TRBD1 (5 bases). Trimming cost V 5 bases and J 3 bases, with 11 bases left between them. The CDR3 has 13 amino acids. From germline, CDR1 is SGHAT and CDR2 FQDESV (reference sequence). This chain's CDR3 is CASSQGVFYEQYF. The CDR3 DNA follows: TGTGCCAGCAGCCAAGGGGTGTTCTACGAGCAGTACTTC.

This clone showed up just once. The rearrangement joins TRBV5-8 to TRBJ1-5; maybe TRBD1 (5 bases). This CDR3 contains 15 residues. CDR1 SGHTS and CDR2 YDEGEE come from the germline V gene. V was pared by 5 bases and J by 4 bases, with 16 bases between. CDR3 in DNA: TGTGCCAGCAGTCCGGGACTGAGATTTAATCAGCCCCAGCATTTT. Its protein is CASSPGLRFNQPQHF.

This chain joins TRBV28 and TRBJ1-1; D is perhaps TRBD1 (6 bases). V gave up 7 bases and J gave up 11 bases, with 14 bases separating them. The CDR3 length is 11 residues. CDR1 is MDHEN, CDR2 SYDVKM, per germline. CDR3 nucleotide sequence: TGTGCCAGCACCTCCGGGGGGCTGGCTTTCTTT. As protein: CASTSGGLAFF.

The rearrangement links TRBV18 to TRBJ1-1; D not resolved. This CDR3 spans 14 amino acids. V shed 5 bases and J shed 1 base, with 11 bases lying between them. CDR1 KGHSH and CDR2 LQKENI come from the germline V gene. This CDR3 is CASSSQQQNTEAFF. The CDR3 DNA reads TGTGCCAGCTCATCACAACAGCAGAACACTGAAGCTTTCTTT.

The chain has TRBV6-1 and TRBJ1-2; D possibly corresponds to TRBD1 (5 bases). The CDR3 runs 14 residues. The V end lost 1 base, the J end lost 4 bases, and 10 bases lay between the germline ends. CDR1 and CDR2 from the germline V gene are MNHNS and SASEGT. The CDR3 nucleotides read TGTGCCAGCAGTGAAGGCACAGGCCCCTATGGCTACACCTTC. Translation: CASSEGTGPYGYTF.

This chain links TRBV19 with TRBJ2-2; tentatively, D is TRBD2 (5 bases). V lost 10 bases and J lost 6, with 18 bases in between. The CDR3 has 14 amino acids. CDR1 and CDR2 from the germline V gene are LNHDA and SQIVND (reference sequence). Here the CDR3 DNA reads TGTGCCACCCGGTCCTTACTAGACGCCGGGGAGCTGTTTTTT. This encodes CATRSLLDAGELFF.

V and J are TRBV3-1 (or the pseudogene TRBV3-2) and TRBJ2-7; D might be TRBD2 (6 bases). V dropped 0 bases and J dropped 7 bases, with 19 bases sitting between them. CDR1 LGHDT and CDR2 YNNKEL come from the germline V gene (reference sequence). The CDR3 covers 16 residues. The CDR3 sequence is CASSQDLERGSREQYF. DNA of the CDR3: TGTGCCAGCAGCCAAGATCTCGAACGGGGGTCTCGGGAGCAGTACTTC.

This clone was observed a single time. The rearrangement uses TRBV30 and TRBJ1-6; no firm D call. CDR1 and CDR2 from the germline V gene are GTSNPN and SVGIG (reference sequence). V lost 8 bases to trimming and J lost 1 base, with 9 bases between them. This CDR3 has 13 residues. As DNA, the CDR3 is TGTGCCCAAGAGGGATCCTATAATTCACCCCTCCACTTT. Its protein product is CAQEGSYNSPLHF.

This sequence joins TRBV19 and TRBJ1-2; no clear D. CDR3 length: 14 residues. CDR1 is LNHDA, CDR2 SQIVND, per germline (reference sequence). V was pared by 0 bases and J by 2 bases, with 7 bases between. The CDR3: CASSIEPVNYGYTF. The CDR3 region has the DNA TGTGCCAGTAGTATAGAGCCAGTCAACTATGGCTACACCTTC.

This rearrangement joins TRBV19 to TRBJ1-5; D is uncertain. This CDR3 is 15 amino acids long. Per germline, CDR1 LNHDA and CDR2 SQIVND (reference sequence). V lost 3 bases, J lost 5 bases, and 14 bases lay in between. DNA for the CDR3: TGTGCCAGTAGTATTACTGACACGGGATATCAGCCCCAGCATTTT. Protein sequence: CASSITDTGYQPQHF.